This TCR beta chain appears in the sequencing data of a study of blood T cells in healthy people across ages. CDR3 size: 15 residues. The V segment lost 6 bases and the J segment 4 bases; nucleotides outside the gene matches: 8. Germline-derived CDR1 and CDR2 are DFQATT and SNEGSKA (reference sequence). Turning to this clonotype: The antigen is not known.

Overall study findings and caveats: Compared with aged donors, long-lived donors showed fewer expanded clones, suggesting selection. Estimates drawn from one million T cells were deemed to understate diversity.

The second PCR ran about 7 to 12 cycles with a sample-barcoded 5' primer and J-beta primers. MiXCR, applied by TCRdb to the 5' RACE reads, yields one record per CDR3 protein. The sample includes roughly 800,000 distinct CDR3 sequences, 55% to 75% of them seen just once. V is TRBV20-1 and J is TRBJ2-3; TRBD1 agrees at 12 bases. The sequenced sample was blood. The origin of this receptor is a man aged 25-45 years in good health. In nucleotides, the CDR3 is TGCAGTGCATGCGACCGGGACAGGGGGCCAGATACGCAGTATTTT. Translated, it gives CSACDRDRGPDTQYF.